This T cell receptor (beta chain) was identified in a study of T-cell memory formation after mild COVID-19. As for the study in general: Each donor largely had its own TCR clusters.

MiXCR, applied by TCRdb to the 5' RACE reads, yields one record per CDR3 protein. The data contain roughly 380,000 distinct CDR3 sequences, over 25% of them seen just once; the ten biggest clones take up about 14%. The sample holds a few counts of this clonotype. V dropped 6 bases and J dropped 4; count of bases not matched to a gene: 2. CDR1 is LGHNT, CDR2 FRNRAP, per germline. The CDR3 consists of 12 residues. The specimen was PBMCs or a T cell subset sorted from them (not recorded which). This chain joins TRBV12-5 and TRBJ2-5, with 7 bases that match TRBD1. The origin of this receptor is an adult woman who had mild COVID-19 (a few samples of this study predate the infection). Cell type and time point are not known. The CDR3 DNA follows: TGTGCTAGTGGGACAGGGCCAGAGACCCAGTACTTC. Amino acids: CASGTGPETQYF.